This T cell receptor beta chain stems from a study of cytomegalovirus exposure and HLA in healthy donors (TCRdb year 2017). Looking at the study overall: According to an earlier analysis of a few hundred of the donors, 150 million to 200 million T cells yielded some 120 million unique TCR beta sequences and 276 Gb of sequence data. Roughly 5 DR-DQ haplotypes were handled as single units for association and clustering, since linkage in the cohort was strong. Alongside the repertoire data, information on donor age, sex, ethnicity and CMV serostatus was compiled. The study combined high-throughput TCR immunosequencing, statistical association of individual TCRs with disease status, and machine learning to predict cytomegalovirus infection status. Genome-wide SNP genotypes for about 65% of the roughly 670 donors were used in a later genetic analysis, which treated that subset as a discovery cohort. Across about 370 genotyped donors of the cohort, an average of approximately 200,000 unique TCR beta nucleotide sequences per donor were sequenced, and roughly a sixth of those sequences were non-productive. A later analysis re-examined previously published TCR beta repertoires from 610 or so donors and added high-resolution HLA genotyping to investigate patterns of TCR occurrence. The study aimed to test whether signatures of past pathogen exposure could be identified by cataloging public T cell receptors. All discovery cohort repertoires had been generated on a single sequencing platform. Typing coverage differed by locus: A, B, C, DRB1 and DQB1 were typed in roughly 629-640 donors, DQA1 in about 500, DPA1 in around 600, and DPB1 in approximately 450. The genetic ancestry cluster associated with self-reported Caucasian donors included over 65% of the 350 to 500 genotyped donors. The study used immunosequencing to profile the T cell repertoires of 666 subjects and linked those repertoires to cytomegalovirus serostatus. Rather than using new phenotypic data, the later analysis identified candidate immune exposures from TCR beta sequences and from how often those sequences occurred across donors. HLA typing included class I and class II loci at four-digit resolution. About 310 gigabases of sequencing data and tens of millions of unique TCR sequences were included in an early release covering over 600 HLA-typed donors. An earlier analysis of 587 of the donors used high-throughput TCR beta sequencing to judge whether each TCR beta V gene segment behaved as functional or pseudogenic. A separate validation cohort of more than 100 different subjects was used in addition to the approximately 700-subject first cohort. Results the study describes overall, beyond this receptor: For the cohort, immune exposure information was limited to CMV serostatus. In a later analysis, around 17,000 TCR beta sequences were associated with specific HLA alleles at a false discovery rate of 0.05. A further reported finding was that TCR beta sequences accurately predicted the HLA-A and HLA-B alleles for most subjects in the first cohort. Compared with equally common non-associated chains, HLA-associated TCR beta chains in a later analysis were more clonally expanded and had lower generation probabilities. The cohort was sequenced for TCR beta chains only, and without alpha or paired-chain data the features that could be detected were limited. The classifier was reported to diagnose cytomegalovirus status with high specificity and sensitivity in both the original and validation cohorts. According to the authors, the approach could potentially be generalized to other disease states and immunological phenotypes. The study listed 164 TCR beta chains as associated with cytomegalovirus. Presence/absence analyses assumed roughly uniform sequencing depth across donors, an assumption that may not hold. Broadly in line with IMGT annotations, most TCR beta V segments showed up in productive rearrangements about 87% or about 30% of the time in an earlier analysis of 450 to 600 of the donors. A group of highly shared sequence variants was considered likely to be a technical artifact of the sequencing pipeline. Assigning TCR associations to individual alleles was difficult when HLA alleles, especially DR and DQ, strongly co-occurred. Because HLA typing was unavailable for some donors at each locus, only the typed subset was used in association tests. Several of the top co-occurrence clusters appeared to be linked to parvovirus B19, influenza, CMV and Epstein-Barr virus, according to a later analysis. In vitro tests confirmed that a few of the cytomegalovirus-associated TCR beta chains recognize cytomegalovirus antigens. Most TCR sequences were seen in very few donors, while some public TCRs were found in many individuals. Linkage disequilibrium might explain the correlated functional status among segregating V segments, but an unknown experimental factor could not be excluded. Compared with the approximately 670-donor mean, donors in an Asian-associated ancestry cluster had fewer N-insertions in productive TCRs, according to a later genetic analysis. An association between a missense DCLRE1C variant and V-gene and J-gene trimming of TCR beta chains was found in a later genetic analysis and replicated in an independent cohort. In a later analysis, the rate of TCR association differed among HLA loci, with DRB1 alleles having the most associated TCRs and HLA-C alleles having the fewest. A later analysis found that most CMV-associated TCR beta chains appeared HLA-restricted, with HLA associations seemingly driven largely by CMV exposure. Because the 87-base-pair reads could not distinguish some IMGT-functional V segments, including TRBV6-2 and TRBV6-3, those segments were excluded. The earlier analysis of 587 of the donors excluded approximately 17 rarely observed V segments, including chromosome 9 orphons, because counts were too low.

As regards this clone: Its binding antigen is unknown. Base qualities are not provided; no much larger clone lies one nucleotide away.

The CDR3 has 16 amino acids, counting the end cysteine and phenylalanine. Left in the record is the CDR3 DNA by itself, 48 bases read in frame from the first base. Reading the germline V gene gives CDR1 ENHRY and CDR2 SYGVKD. V lost 6 bases and J lost 3 bases; the stretch between them is 15 bases long. Library method: the immunoSEQ multiplex PCR assay. A mixture of 60 forward primers for TCR Vbeta segments and 13 reverse primers for TCR Jbeta segments was used in the multiplex PCR. The CDR3 region of rearranged TCR beta genes was amplified from genomic DNA with a multiplex PCR assay. On the Illumina HiSeq System, the amplified TCR beta libraries were sequenced as 87-base-pair reads. On the study's bioinformatics: In a later analysis, 70 million to 95 million unique TCR beta chains were counted across the roughly 700 repertoires, and some 10 million of these chains were shared by at least two donors. Raw reads were error-corrected and collapsed into unique sequences by a nearest-neighbor algorithm in which closely related sequences were merged to remove PCR and sequencing errors. Alignment of CDR3 sequences to IMGT reference sequences was used to assign V, D and J gene segments. For a sequence to be retained, a match of at least six nucleotides was required to both a V gene segment and a J gene segment. Rearrangements were called productive when the CDR3 lacked stop codons and stayed in frame with V and J; all others were non-productive. Following IMGT convention, CDR3 was defined as the stretch from the second conserved V-encoded cysteine up to the conserved J-encoded phenylalanine. In an earlier analysis of roughly 580 of the donors, sequences lacking an unambiguous match to a single V gene segment were excluded. An earlier analysis of under 750 of the donors called V segments functional above 56.7% productive rearrangements and segregating when the between-donor standard deviation exceeded 5%. To diagnose cytomegalovirus status from the catalog of TCR beta chain sequences, a statistical classification framework was built. A later analysis assigned V and J genes by comparing TCR nucleotide sequences with IMGT/GENE-DB human TR gene sequences. Using the TCRdist pipeline, a later analysis assigned CDR3 sequences along with most-parsimonious VDJ recombination scenarios. A later analysis defined each TCR beta chain by its CDR3 amino acid sequence plus V-gene family, and excluded reads lacking a unique V-gene family. To address suspected cross-contamination and a sequencing artifact, a later analysis removed over 500 highly shared, low-generation-probability nucleotide sequences. For each public chain, a later analysis derived a clonal expansion index from normalized ranks of inferred template counts within each repertoire. A later analysis computed generation probabilities with a VDJ recombination model fitted to out-of-frame rearrangements, and checked the results against IGoR. A later analysis scored TCR-TCR, TCR-HLA and TCR-CMV co-occurrence with hypergeometric tests, applying a repertoire-size bias correction to TCR pairs. To estimate false discovery rates, a later analysis permuted the HLA or CMV assignments 20 times. In a later analysis, co-occurring TCRs were grouped with DBSCAN, and TCRdist sequence similarity was added when clustering was performed within HLA-allele-positive subsets. Repertoires with fewer than 30,000 or more than 120,000 public chains were left out of co-occurrence clustering, as were five repertoires with anomalous nucleotide sharing. This immuneACCESS table, as held by TCRdb, lists in-frame sequences with V and J called but not all clones. Of the missing ones, under half trace to an unresolved V gene in checked studies; the others have no known cause. V, J and clone size derive from that table, while D and trimming were established from the DNA sequence. Here the sample has about 160,000 clones; 80% to 90% occur a single time. Around 7.7% of the sample lies in the top ten.

The cohort comprised hundreds of healthy bone marrow donors. At the time of sampling, every cohort member was nominally healthy, though immune exposures that went unrecorded were likely present. The donor tested CMV seropositive, placing the donor among the roughly 270 seropositive members of the cohort. Each donor provided a peripheral blood sample, and peripheral blood mononuclear cells were used for TCR beta sequencing. The Qiagen DNeasy Blood Extraction Kit was used to extract genomic DNA from the blood cell samples. This receptor was taken from a woman in her 30s in good health and CMV-seropositive. This chain joins TRBV10-3 to TRBJ2-6, with the D gene not confidently named. Sequencing input: PBMCs. The CDR3 protein: CAISREVKGGANVLTF. The nucleotide sequence reads TGTGCCATCAGCCGAGAGGTGAAAGGTGGGGCCAACGTCCTGACTTTC.